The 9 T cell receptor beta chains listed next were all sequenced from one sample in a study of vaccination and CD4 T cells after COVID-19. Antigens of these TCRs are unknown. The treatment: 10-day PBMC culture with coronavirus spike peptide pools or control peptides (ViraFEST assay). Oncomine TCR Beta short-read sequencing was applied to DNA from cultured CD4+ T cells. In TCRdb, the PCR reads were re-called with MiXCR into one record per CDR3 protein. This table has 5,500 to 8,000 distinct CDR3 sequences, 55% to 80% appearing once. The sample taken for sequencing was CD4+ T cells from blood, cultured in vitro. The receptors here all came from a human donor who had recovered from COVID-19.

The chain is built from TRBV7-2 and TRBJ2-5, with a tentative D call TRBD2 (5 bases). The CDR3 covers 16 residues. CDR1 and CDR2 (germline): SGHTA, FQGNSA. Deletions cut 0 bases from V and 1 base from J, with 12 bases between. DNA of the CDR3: TGTGCCAGCAGCTTAGCGCCCCAGCGGTCCCAAGAGACCCAGTACTTC. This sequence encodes CASSLAPQRSQETQYF.

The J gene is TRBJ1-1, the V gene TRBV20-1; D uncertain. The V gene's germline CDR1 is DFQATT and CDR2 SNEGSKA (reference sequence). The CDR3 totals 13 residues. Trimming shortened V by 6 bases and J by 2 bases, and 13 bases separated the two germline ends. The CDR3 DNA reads TGCAGTGCCACCCCCCGGGCAAACACTGAAGCTTTCTTT. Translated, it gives CSATPRANTEAFF.

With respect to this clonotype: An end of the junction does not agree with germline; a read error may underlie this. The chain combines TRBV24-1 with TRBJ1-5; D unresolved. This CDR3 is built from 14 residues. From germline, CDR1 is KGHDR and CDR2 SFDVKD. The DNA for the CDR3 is TGTGCCGCCAGTGATCCCCGAACCCGGCAGCCCCAGCATTTT. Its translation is CAASDPRTRQPQHF.

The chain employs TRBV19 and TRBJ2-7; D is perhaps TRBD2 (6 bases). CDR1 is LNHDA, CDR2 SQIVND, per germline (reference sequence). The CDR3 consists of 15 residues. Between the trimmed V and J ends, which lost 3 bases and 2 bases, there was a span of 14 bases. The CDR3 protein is CASSIGDGRPYEQYF. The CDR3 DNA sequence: TGTGCCAGTAGTATTGGAGATGGGAGGCCCTACGAGCAGTACTTC. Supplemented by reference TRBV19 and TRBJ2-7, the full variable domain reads DGGITQSPKYLFRKEGQNVTLSCEQNLNHDAMYWYRQDPGQGLRLIYYSQIVNDFQKGDIAEGYSVSREKKESFPLTVTSAQKNPTAFYLCASSIGDGRPYEQYFGPGTRLTVT.

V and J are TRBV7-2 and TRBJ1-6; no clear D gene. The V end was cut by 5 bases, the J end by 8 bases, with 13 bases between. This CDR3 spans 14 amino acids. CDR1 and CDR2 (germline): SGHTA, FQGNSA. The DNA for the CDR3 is TGTGCCAGCAGCCGACCTGGAGGTGATTCACCCCTCCACTTT. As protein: CASSRPGGDSPLHF.

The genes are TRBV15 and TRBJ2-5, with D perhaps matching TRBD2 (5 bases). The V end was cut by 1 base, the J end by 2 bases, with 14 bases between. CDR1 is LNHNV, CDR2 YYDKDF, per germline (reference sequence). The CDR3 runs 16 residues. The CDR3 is CATSRGGRSGQETQYF. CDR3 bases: TGTGCCACCAGCAGAGGAGGACGATCGGGACAAGAGACCCAGTACTTC.

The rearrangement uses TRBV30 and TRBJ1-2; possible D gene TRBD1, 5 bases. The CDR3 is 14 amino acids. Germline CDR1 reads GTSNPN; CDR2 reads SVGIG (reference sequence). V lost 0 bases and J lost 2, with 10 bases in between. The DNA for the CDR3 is TGTGCCTGGAGTGTACAGGCAGGGAACTATGGCTACACCTTC. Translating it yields CAWSVQAGNYGYTF.

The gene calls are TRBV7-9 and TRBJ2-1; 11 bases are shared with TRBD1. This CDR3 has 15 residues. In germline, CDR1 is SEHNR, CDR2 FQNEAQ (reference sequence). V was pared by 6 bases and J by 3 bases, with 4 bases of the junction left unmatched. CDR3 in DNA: TGTGCCAGCAGACCCGGGACAGGGGGCTACAATGAGCAGTTCTTC. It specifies CASRPGTGGYNEQFF.

Here the CDR3 DNA reads TGTGCCAGCAGCCCCCCACTTGAGGCCATACTACGTAGGAGCTATGGCTACACCTTC. It codes for CASSPPLEAILRRSYGYTF. The chain employs TRBV7-9 and TRBJ1-2; no firm D call. V was clipped by 5 bases and J by 4 bases, with 29 bases between them. The CDR3 consists of 19 residues. Germline CDR1 is SEHNR and CDR2 is FQNEAQ (reference sequence).